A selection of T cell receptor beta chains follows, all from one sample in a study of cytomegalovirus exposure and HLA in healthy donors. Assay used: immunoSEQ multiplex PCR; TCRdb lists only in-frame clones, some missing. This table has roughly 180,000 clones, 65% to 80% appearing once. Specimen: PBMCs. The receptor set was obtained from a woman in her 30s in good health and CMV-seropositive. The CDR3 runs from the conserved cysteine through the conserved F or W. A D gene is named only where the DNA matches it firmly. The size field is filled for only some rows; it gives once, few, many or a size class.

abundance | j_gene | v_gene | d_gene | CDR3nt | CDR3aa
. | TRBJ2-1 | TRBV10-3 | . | TGTGCCATCAGTGAGTCGGGGGGAATAAATGAGCAGTTCTTC | CAISESGGINEQFF
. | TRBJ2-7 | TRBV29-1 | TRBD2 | TGCAGCGTGACTAGCGGGGGGGCCTTCTACGAGCAGTACTTC | CSVTSGGAFYEQYF
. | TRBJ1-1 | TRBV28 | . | TGTGCCAGCAGTTTGATCCCAGGAAGATTCAACACTGAAGCTTTCTTT | CASSLIPGRFNTEAFF
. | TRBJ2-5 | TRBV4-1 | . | TGCGCCAGCAGCCGATACACGTCCTCAGAGACCCAGTACTTC | CASSRYTSSETQYF
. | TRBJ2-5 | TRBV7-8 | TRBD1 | TGTGCCAGCAGCGCGCACCAGGGACAGGGAGAGACCCAGTACTTC | CASSAHQGQGETQYF
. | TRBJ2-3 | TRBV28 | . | TGTGCCAGCAGTTTCCTAGATACGCAGTATTTT | CASSFLDTQYF
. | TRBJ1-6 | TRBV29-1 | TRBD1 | TGCAGCGTACAACAGGGGGCTTCACCCCTCCACTTT | CSVQQGASPLHF
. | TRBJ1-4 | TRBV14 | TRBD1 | TGTGCCAGCAGCCAAGGGACAGGGACATTAGAAAAACTGTTTTTT | CASSQGTGTLEKLFF
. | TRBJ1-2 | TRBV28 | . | TGTGCCACATCAGCGTTGCGGGGCTACACCTTC | CATSALRGYTF
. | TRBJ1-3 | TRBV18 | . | TGTGCCAGCTCTGGGCCCTCTGGAAACACCATATATTTT | CASSGPSGNTIYF
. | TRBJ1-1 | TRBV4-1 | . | TGCGCCAGCAGCCCGGTTCAAGGGAGGGGTGACACTGAAGCTTTCTTT | CASSPVQGRGDTEAFF
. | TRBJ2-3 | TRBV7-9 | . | TGTGCCAGCACCCCAGAGGGAAATACGCAGTATTTT | CASTPEGNTQYF
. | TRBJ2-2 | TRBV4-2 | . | TGTGCCAGCAGCCCCGGGGTTGCGAACACCGGGGAGCTGTTTTTT | CASSPGVANTGELFF
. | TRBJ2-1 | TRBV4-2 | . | TGTGCCAGCAGTCTCGGTACCTACAATGAGCAGTTCTTC | CASSLGTYNEQFF
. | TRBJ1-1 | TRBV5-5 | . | TGTGCCAGCAGCTTCGGGACACTGAACACTGAAGCTTTCTTT | CASSFGTLNTEAFF
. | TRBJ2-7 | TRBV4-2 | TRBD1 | TGTGCCAGCAGCTACGGATTGGACAGGCTAAACGAGCAGTACTTC | CASSYGLDRLNEQYF
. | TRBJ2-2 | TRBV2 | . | TGTGCCAGCAGTGAAGCGCTCCGGTCCGGGGAGCTGTTTTTT | CASSEALRSGELFF
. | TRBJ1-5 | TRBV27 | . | TGTGCCAGCAGTTTATCCCAGGGCAATCAGCCCCAGCATTTT | CASSLSQGNQPQHF
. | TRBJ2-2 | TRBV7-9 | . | TGTGCCAGCGCCAGCGGTATCCGGATCAGTACCGGGGAGCTGTTTTTT | CASASGIRISTGELFF
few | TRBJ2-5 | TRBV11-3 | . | TGTGCCAGCAGCACCTACCCGGGGGACCAAGAGACCCAGTACTTC | CASSTYPGDQETQYF
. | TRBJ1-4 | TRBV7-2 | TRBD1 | TGTGCCAGCAGTCCGGGACAGAGGGGGGAAAAACTGTTTTTT | CASSPGQRGEKLFF
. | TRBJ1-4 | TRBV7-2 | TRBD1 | TGTGCCAGCAGCCCGGACAGGGGTAATGAAAAACTGTTTTTT | CASSPDRGNEKLFF
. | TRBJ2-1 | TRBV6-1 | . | TGTGCCAGCAGGGACAGCATATCCTACAATGAGCAGTTCTTC | CASRDSISYNEQFF
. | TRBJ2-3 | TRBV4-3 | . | TGCGCCAGCAGCCAAGGAAGCTTATCCACAGATACGCAGTATTTT | CASSQGSLSTDTQYF
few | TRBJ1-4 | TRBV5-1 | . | TGCGCCAGCAGCTTTCAGGGGCTTAATGAAAAACTGTTTTTT | CASSFQGLNEKLFF
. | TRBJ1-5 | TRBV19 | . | TGTGCCAGTAGGGACAGCCACAATCAGCCCCAGCATTTT | CASRDSHNQPQHF
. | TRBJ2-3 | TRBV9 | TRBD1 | TGTGCCAGCAGCCCCGGGACAGGGGGGACAGATACGCAGTATTTT | CASSPGTGGTDTQYF
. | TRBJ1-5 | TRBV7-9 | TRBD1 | TGTGCCAGCAGCTTAGTACAGGGGTCTCTTCGGCAGCCCCAGCATTTT | CASSLVQGSLRQPQHF
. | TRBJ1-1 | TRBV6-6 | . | TGTGCCAGCAGTACAGGGATGAACACTGAAGCTTTCTTT | CASSTGMNTEAFF
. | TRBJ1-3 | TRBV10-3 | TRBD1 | TGTGCCATCAGACCGGGACAGCGGGACACCATATATTTT | CAIRPGQRDTIYF
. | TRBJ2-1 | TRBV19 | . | TGTGCCAGTAGTATTGGGGGGACCTCCTACAATGAGCAGTTCTTC | CASSIGGTSYNEQFF
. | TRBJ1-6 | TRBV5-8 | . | TGTGCCAGCAGCTTGGACAGGGTTTCACCCCTCCACTTT | CASSLDRVSPLHF
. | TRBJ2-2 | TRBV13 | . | TGTGCCAGCTGGGCCAGGGCGTCCGGGGAGCTGTTTTTT | CASWARASGELFF
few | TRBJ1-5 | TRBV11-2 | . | TGTGCCAGCAGCTTGTCGACGCGGCAGCCCCAGCATTTT | CASSLSTRQPQHF
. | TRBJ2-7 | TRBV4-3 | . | TGCGCCAGCAGCCAAGAGTTACAGGCTCGTTCCTACGAGCAGTACTTC | CASSQELQARSYEQYF
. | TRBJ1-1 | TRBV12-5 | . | TGTGCTAGTGGTTTGGTAATTAGGAACACTGAAGCTTTCTTT | CASGLVIRNTEAFF
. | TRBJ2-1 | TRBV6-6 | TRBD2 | TGTGCCAGCAGTGGGGGGGGAGCGGGGGAGGGTGAGCAGTTCTTC | CASSGGGAGEGEQFF
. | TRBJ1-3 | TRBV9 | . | TGTGCCAGCAGCGTAGGATTAGTCTCTGGAAACACCATATATTTT | CASSVGLVSGNTIYF
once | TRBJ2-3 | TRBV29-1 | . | TGCAGCGTTGAAGACGGCAGGGGTACGCAGTATTTT | CSVEDGRGTQYF
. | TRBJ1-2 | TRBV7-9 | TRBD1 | TGTGCCAGCAGTTGGGACAGGGGGAGGTATGGCTACACCTTC | CASSWDRGRYGYTF
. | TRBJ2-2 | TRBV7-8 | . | TGTGCCAGCAGACGTGAGATCACCGGGGAGCTGTTTTTT | CASRREITGELFF
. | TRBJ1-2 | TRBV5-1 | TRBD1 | TGCGCCAGCAGCTTGCCGCGGGACAGGGAAGACTATGGCTACACCTTC | CASSLPRDREDYGYTF
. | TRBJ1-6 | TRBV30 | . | TGTGCCTGGAGTCCCCAGGGCCCTTCACCCCTCCACTTT | CAWSPQGPSPLHF
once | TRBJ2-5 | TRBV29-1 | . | TGCAGCGTTGAAGCCGGGGAGGTGACCCAGTACTTC | CSVEAGEVTQYF
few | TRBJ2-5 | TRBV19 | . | TGTGCCAGTAGTATGTTTCGGGGGACGAGACAAGAGGCCCAGTACTTC | CASSMFRGTRQEAQYF
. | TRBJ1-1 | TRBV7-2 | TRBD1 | TGTGCCAGCAGCTCCGGACAGGGGGGAGGGATCACTGAAGCTTTCTTT | CASSSGQGGGITEAFF